Presented here are 22 T cell receptor beta chains from one specimen sequenced in a study of T cells after yellow fever vaccination. TCRdb reanalysed the 5' RACE reads using MiXCR and keeps one entry per CDR3 protein. The data show some 32,000 distinct CDR3 sequences, with approximately 4.4% seen just once and just over 45% held by the top ten. The sample in question was CD8+ T cells sorted from PBMCs, obtained 5 days after the yellow fever booster vaccination. Receptors originate from a young man who received the YFV17D yellow fever vaccine.

This clonotype was counted at least ten times. CDR3: CASSGSGEAWKQYF. CDR3 nucleotide sequence: TGTGCCAGCAGCGGATCGGGCGAGGCGTGGAAGCAGTACTTC. This chain uses TRBV5-6 with TRBJ2-7, with D unresolved. The CDR3 loop spans 14 amino acids. Germline V CDR1 and CDR2: SGHDT, YYEEEE. Trimming took off 4 bases at V and 8 bases at J, with 19 bases between the two ends.

A remark on this clonotype: A much larger clone lies a single base off, so this may be a read error. The V call is TRBV19, the J call TRBJ2-2; no definite D call. V lost 7 bases and J lost 7, with 7 bases in between. CDR1 and CDR2 (germline): LNHDA, SQIVND (reference sequence). The CDR3 loop spans 11 amino acids. The CDR3 DNA is TGTGCCAGTATTGGATACGGGGAGCTGTTTTTT. Amino acid sequence: CASIGYGELFF. Filled out from reference TRBV19 and TRBJ2-2, the complete variable domain reads DGGITQSPKYLFRKEGQNVTLSCEQNLNHDAMYWYRQDPGQGLRLIYYSQIVNDFQKGDIAEGYSVSREKKESFPLTVTSAQKNPTAFYLCASIGYGELFFGEGSRLTVL.

At least ten counts were recorded for this clonotype. This chain uses TRBV11-2 with TRBJ2-3, with D unresolved. Deletions cut 4 bases from V and 1 base from J, with 12 bases between. Germline V lookup: CDR1 SGHAT, CDR2 FQNNGV. The CDR3 contains 15 residues. The CDR3: CASSSPSARTDTQYF. The CDR3 nucleotides read TGTGCCAGCAGCTCCCCCAGCGCCCGCACAGATACGCAGTATTTT.

This clonotype was detected ten times or more. The V call is TRBV9, the J call TRBJ2-1; D call uncertain. Germline V gene lookup returns CDR1 SGDLS and CDR2 YYNGEE. The CDR3 extends over 16 amino acids. The V end lost 6 bases, the J end lost 1 base, and 17 bases lay between the germline ends. This CDR3 reads CASTSSGGPSYNEQFF. The DNA for the CDR3 is TGTGCCAGCACCAGTAGTGGCGGACCATCCTACAATGAGCAGTTCTTC.

This clonotype was recorded at least ten times. This chain's CDR3 is CSVVMGGEQYF. The DNA of the CDR3 is TGCAGCGTTGTAATGGGCGGCGAGCAGTACTTC. The chain couples TRBV29-1 to TRBJ2-7; D is unresolved. Germline loops: CDR1 SQVTM, CDR2 ANQGSEA. Trimming took 4 bases from V and 6 from J, leaving 10 bases between them. The CDR3 has 11 residues.

The table lists this clonotype with many counts. Germline is not matched at one junction end, which may reflect a read error. This sequence joins TRBV29-1 and TRBJ1-1, with 8 bases that match TRBD1. The CDR3 is 15 residues long. Germline V gene data show CDR1 as SQVTM and CDR2 as ANQGSEA. The CDR3 is CSVPGTGATNPEAFF. The CDR3 DNA sequence: TGCAGCGTTCCCGGGACAGGAGCGACGAACCCTGAAGCTTTCTTT.

This chain links TRBV12-3 or TRBV12-4 with TRBJ2-5; 9 bases fit TRBD2. Trimming cost V 7 bases and J 2 bases; bases outside gene matches: 8. CDR3 length: 15 residues. CDR3 nucleotide sequence: TGTGCCAGCATCCCTAGCGGGAAGCGTCAAGAGACCCAGTACTTC. It codes for CASIPSGKRQETQYF.

This clonotype was observed at least ten times. The J gene is TRBJ2-7, the V gene TRBV4-2, with 8 positions matching TRBD2. V was pared by 4 bases and J by 4 bases, with 9 bases of the junction left unmatched. The CDR3 extends over 15 amino acids. From germline, CDR1 is LGHNA and CDR2 YNFKEQ. The CDR3 region has the DNA TGTGCCAGCAGCCCTACGAGCGGGAGTTATTACGAGCAGTACTTC. Translation: CASSPTSGSYYEQYF.

This clonotype appeared many times. The rearrangement joins TRBV7-9 to TRBJ2-5, with D maybe TRBD2 (5 bases). V was cut by 1 base and J by 2 bases, with 14 bases left in between. CDR3 size: 16 residues. The germline V gene has CDR1 SEHNR and CDR2 FQNEAQ (reference sequence). Here the CDR3 DNA reads TGTGCCAGCAGCTTAGGATCGCGGGTAACTCAAGAGACCCAGTACTTC. As protein: CASSLGSRVTQETQYF.

This clonotype was seen at least ten times. The chain combines TRBV12-3 or TRBV12-4 with TRBJ2-1; D not resolved. V was pared by 1 base and J by 4 bases, with 2 bases between. The CDR3 runs to 12 residues. Here the CDR3 reads CASSLDYNEQFF. The CDR3 DNA is TGTGCCAGCAGTTTAGATTACAATGAGCAGTTCTTC.

This clonotype was recorded at least ten times. The chain has TRBV28 and TRBJ2-3; weak D call: TRBD1 (5 bases). The germline gives CDR1 MDHEN, CDR2 SYDVKM. The CDR3 totals 14 residues. The V end was cut by 2 bases, the J end by 0 bases, with 6 bases between. The CDR3 loop is CASSLQGSTDTQYF. Here the CDR3 DNA reads TGTGCCAGCAGTTTACAGGGAAGCACAGATACGCAGTATTTT.

This clonotype was counted ten times or more. The chain carries TRBV3-1 and TRBJ1-1; D remains unclear. V was clipped by 1 base and J by 3 bases, with 9 bases between them. This CDR3 is built from 14 residues. Germline CDR1 LGHDT, CDR2 YNNKEL (reference sequence). CDR3 region: CASSQVADDTEAFF. Here the CDR3 DNA reads TGTGCCAGCAGCCAAGTGGCAGACGACACTGAAGCTTTCTTT. Supplemented by reference TRBV3-1 and TRBJ1-1, the full variable domain reads DTAVSQTPKYLVTQMGNDKSIKCEQNLGHDTMYWYKQDSKKFLKIMFSYNNKELIINETVPNRFSPKSPDKAHLNLHINSLELGDSAVYFCASSQVADDTEAFFGQGTRLTVV.

In this sample, this clonotype turned up many times. The chain employs TRBV7-2 and TRBJ2-7; TRBD2 agrees at 13 bases. The V segment lost 3 bases and the J segment 5 bases; nucleotides outside the gene matches: 7. There are 16 residues in the CDR3. CDR1 and CDR2 (germline): SGHTA, FQGNSA. The CDR3 is CASSFPGLAGINEQYF. CDR3 sequence (DNA): TGTGCCAGCAGCTTTCCGGGACTAGCGGGAATTAACGAGCAGTACTTC.

About this clonotype: A much larger clone differs from this one at a single base, so this may be a read error. The J gene is TRBJ2-1, the V gene TRBV27; D unresolved. The germline V gene encodes CDR1 MNHEY and CDR2 SMNVEV (reference sequence). The CDR3 runs to 14 residues. V was cut by 4 bases and J by 8 bases, with 15 bases left in between. In nucleotides, the CDR3 is TGTGCCAGCAGTTCGGGCCTTGGCTTGGATGAGCAGTTCTTC. It encodes CASSSGLGLDEQFF.

This clonotype was counted at least ten times. The chain couples TRBV12-3 or TRBV12-4 to TRBJ2-7; D is perhaps TRBD1 (5 bases). V was cut by 3 bases and J by 6 bases, with 24 bases left in between. There are 17 residues in the CDR3. CDR3 residues: CASSFWVRGAVGFEQYF. CDR3 DNA sequence: TGTGCCAGCAGTTTCTGGGTTAGGGGCGCCGTGGGGTTCGAGCAGTACTTC.

This clonotype was seen at least ten times. The rearrangement joins TRBV12-3 or TRBV12-4 to TRBJ2-2, with a tentative D call TRBD2 (6 bases). The CDR3 runs 15 residues. Trimming left V 0 bases short and J 6 bases short, with 11 bases between. The CDR3 nucleotides read TGTGCCAGCAGTTTAGCTCTCGGGAGATCCGGGGAGCTGTTTTTT. Protein sequence: CASSLALGRSGELFF.

This clonotype came up many times. The chain has TRBV20-1 and TRBJ1-2; unclear D gene. CDR3 length equals 13 residues. Looked up from germline, CDR1 is DFQATT and CDR2 is SNEGSKA (reference sequence). Trimming cost V 3 bases and J 2 bases, with 10 bases left between them. The CDR3 bases are TGCAGTGCTAGGGTCATCATGAACTATGGCTACACCTTC. Translation: CSARVIMNYGYTF.

This clonotype was recorded at least ten times. This chain links TRBV29-1 with TRBJ2-6; 8 bases are shared with TRBD1. Per the germline V gene, CDR1 is SQVTM and CDR2 is ANQGSEA. The CDR3 length is 14 residues. J gave up 2 bases and V 7 bases, and 4 bases lay outside the gene matches. DNA of the CDR3: TGCAGCGCCCCGACAGGGGCTGGGGCCAACGTCCTGACTTTC. Protein: CSAPTGAGANVLTF.

This clonotype occurred many times. The chain links TRBV5-1 to TRBJ2-5; D might be TRBD1 (6 bases). The CDR3 length is 13 residues. Trimming cost V 1 base and J 3 bases, with 7 bases left between them. The V gene's germline CDR1 is SGHRS and CDR2 YFSETQ. In DNA form, the CDR3 reads TGCGCCAGCAGCTTGTACAGGGAAGAGACCCAGTACTTC. It yields the protein CASSLYREETQYF. The variable domain in full, completed from reference TRBV5-1 and TRBJ2-5, reads KAGVTQTPRYLIKTRGQQVTLSCSPISGHRSVSWYQQTPGQGLQFLFEYFSETQRNKGNFPGRFSGRQFSNSRSEMNVSTLELGDSALYLCASSLYREETQYFGPGTRLLVL.

Note on this clonotype: A much larger clone lies one base from this, so it may be a read error. The gene calls are TRBV4-3 and TRBJ2-5; no reliable D call. The CDR3 sequence is 15 residues long. V shed 0 bases and J shed 5 bases, with 13 bases lying between them. CDR1 LGHNA and CDR2 YSLEER come from the germline V gene. The CDR3: CASSQEVAAEETQYF. CDR3 nucleotide sequence: TGCGCCAGCAGCCAAGAGGTAGCCGCGGAGGAGACCCAGTACTTC.

This clonotype was picked up many times. The chain uses TRBV14 and TRBJ2-5; D is unclear. V was clipped by 3 bases and J by 0 bases, with 8 bases between them. The germline CDR1 and CDR2 sequences are SGHDN and FVKESK. CDR3 length: 14 amino acids. CDR3 loop: CASSHVSYQETQYF. DNA for the CDR3: TGTGCCAGCAGCCACGTCAGCTACCAAGAGACCCAGTACTTC.

This clonotype was seen at least ten times. This chain connects TRBV7-2 to TRBJ2-5, with D perhaps TRBD2 (6 bases). CDR3 length: 15 amino acids. Germline lookup yields CDR1 SGHTA and CDR2 FQGNSA. V dropped 8 bases and J dropped 4 bases, with 20 bases sitting between them. Here the CDR3 DNA reads TGTGCCAGCGGCACCGCTGCTTGGCGGGGAGAGACCCAGTACTTC. This translates into CASGTAAWRGETQYF.